Shown below are 15 T cell receptor beta chains from a single sample sequenced in a study of T cells after yellow fever vaccination. TCRdb re-derived calls from the 5' RACE reads in MiXCR, one entry per CDR3 protein. The data hold about 58,000 distinct CDR3 sequences, with approximately 6.5% observed a single time. The material sequenced was CD8+ T cells sorted from PBMCs, taken on the day of the first yellow fever vaccination. The source is a man between 18 and 35 years old who received the YFV17D yellow fever vaccine.

This clonotype came up a few times. This chain joins TRBV7-9 and TRBJ1-1, with 7 bases lining up with TRBD1. Germline trimming cut 5 bases from V and 5 bases from J; bases unmatched to any gene: 2. The CDR3 totals 12 residues. Germline CDR1 SEHNR, CDR2 FQNEAQ (reference sequence). The CDR3 region is CASSVQGTEAFF. The DNA for the CDR3 is TGTGCCAGCAGCGTACAGGGGACTGAAGCTTTCTTT. Variable domain in full (rest from reference TRBV7-9 and TRBJ1-1): DTGVSQNPRHKITKRGQNVTFRCDPISEHNRLYWYRQTLGQGPEFLTYFQNEAQLEKSRLLSDRFSAERPKGSFSTLEIQRTEQGDSAMYLCASSVQGTEAFFGQGTRLTVV.

This clonotype has a count of ten or more. The gene calls are TRBV6-5 and TRBJ1-4, with D uncertain. There are 14 residues in the CDR3. In germline, CDR1 is MNHEY, CDR2 SVGAGI. Trimming removed 1 base at V and 8 bases at J, with 11 bases between. CDR3 in amino acids: CASSYFGAGEKLFF. In DNA form, the CDR3 reads TGTGCCAGCAGTTACTTCGGAGCTGGGGAAAAACTGTTTTTT.

This clonotype has only a few counts. The V gene is TRBV5-6, the J gene TRBJ1-1; D ambiguous. Germline loops: CDR1 SGHDT, CDR2 YYEEEE. CDR3 length: 12 amino acids. V lost 7 bases and J lost 1, with 8 bases in between. DNA of the CDR3: TGTGCCAGCCGATTCAGGAACACTGAAGCTTTCTTT. It specifies CASRFRNTEAFF.

The sample holds a few counts of this clonotype. The chain links TRBV6-2 or TRBV6-3 to TRBJ2-7; 7 bases align to TRBD1. J was trimmed by 2 bases and V by 6 bases; bases with no gene match: 19. The germline V gene encodes CDR1 MNHEY and CDR2 SVGEGT. This CDR3 has 18 residues. CDR3 amino acids: CASSQGVRGIRDPYEQYV. The CDR3 nucleotides read TGTGCCAGCAGCCAGGGGGTCCGGGGAATAAGAGATCCCTACGAGCAGTACGTC.

In this sample, this clonotype turned up many times. The chain links TRBV19 to TRBJ2-2; tentatively, D is TRBD1 (6 bases). Trimming removed 4 bases at V and 7 bases at J, with 13 bases between. CDR1 is LNHDA, CDR2 SQIVND, per germline (reference sequence). The CDR3 consists of 14 residues. The CDR3 DNA sequence: TGTGCCAGTAGTACACGGACAGTTCTCGGGGAGCTGTTTTTT. Its translation is CASSTRTVLGELFF.

This clonotype has more than one count but fewer than ten. The J gene is TRBJ1-4, the V gene TRBV19, with D hard to call. With 3 bases removed from V and 1 base from J, the gap between germline ends came to 15 bases. There are 17 residues in the CDR3. Germline V lookup: CDR1 LNHDA, CDR2 SQIVND (reference sequence). In DNA form, the CDR3 reads TGTGCCAGTAGTATCAAGGAGGGCTACGAAACTAATGAAAAACTGTTTTTT. Its translation is CASSIKEGYETNEKLFF.

This clonotype has only a few counts. The genes are TRBV7-9 and TRBJ2-1; TRBD1 matches 10 bases. The CDR3 totals 15 residues. Germline-derived CDR1 and CDR2 are SEHNR and FQNEAQ (reference sequence). Trimming removed 4 bases from V and 4 bases from J; junction bases left unmatched: 4. Here the CDR3 DNA reads TGTGCCAGCAGCTCCCGACAGGGGGCTTACAATGAGCAGTTCTTC. Its translation is CASSSRQGAYNEQFF.

The sample holds many counts of this clonotype. The V gene is TRBV5-1, the J gene TRBJ1-5; D is possibly TRBD1 (5 bases). Trimming cost V 0 bases and J 3 bases, with 10 bases left between them. Looked up from germline, CDR1 is SGHRS and CDR2 is YFSETQ. CDR3 length: 15 residues. This chain's CDR3 is CASSLVAGPNQPQHF. The CDR3 coding sequence is TGCGCCAGCAGCTTGGTTGCGGGACCCAATCAGCCCCAGCATTTT.

This clonotype was detected many times. The gene calls are TRBV5-6 and TRBJ1-5, with 9 bases that match TRBD1. Germline CDR1 SGHDT, CDR2 YYEEEE. This CDR3 is 15 amino acids long. The V and J ends lost 6 bases and 5 bases, in that order; junction bases with no gene match: 9. As DNA, the CDR3 is TGTGCCAGCACCCCGGATGGACAGGGGTATCAGCCCCAGCATTTT. This gives the protein CASTPDGQGYQPQHF.

This clonotype was recorded at least ten times. The chain is built from TRBV19 and TRBJ2-7; a weak D match, TRBD1 (5 bases). Per the germline V gene, CDR1 is LNHDA and CDR2 is SQIVND (reference sequence). This CDR3 is built from 15 residues. Trimming took 3 bases from V and 0 from J, leaving 12 bases between them. The CDR3 DNA reads as TGTGCCAGTAGTATCTCCAGGGCGAGCTCCTACGAGCAGTACTTC. It encodes CASSISRASSYEQYF.

For this clonotype: Sequence at one end of the junction differs from germline and may be a read error. The V call is TRBV6-2 or TRBV6-3, the J call TRBJ2-3; TRBD2 agrees at 10 bases. Germline CDR1 reads MNHEY; CDR2 reads SVGEGT. This CDR3 comprises 18 residues. The CDR3 protein is CAGSYSSSPSGGSNTQYF. The CDR3 DNA follows: TGTGCCGGCAGTTACTCTTCCAGCCCTAGCGGGGGTTCAAATACGCAGTATTTT.

The chain combines TRBV19 with TRBJ1-2; a weak D match, TRBD1 (5 bases). The CDR3 loop spans 14 amino acids. Trimming shortened V by 1 base and J by 4 bases, and 10 bases separated the two germline ends. From germline, CDR1 is LNHDA and CDR2 SQIVND (reference sequence). The CDR3: CASSIASGGYGYTF. CDR3 sequence (DNA): TGTGCCAGTAGTATAGCATCGGGGGGCTATGGCTACACCTTC.

Ten or more counts support this clonotype. The chain employs TRBV29-1 and TRBJ2-3, with 9 bases lining up with TRBD2. The CDR3 has 14 residues. Germline lookup yields CDR1 SQVTM and CDR2 ANQGSEA. Trimming cost V 6 bases and J 2 bases; bases outside gene matches: 6. The CDR3 DNA follows: TGCAGCGTCTGCGGGGGGGCCGTCACAGATACGCAGTATTTT. Translating gives CSVCGGAVTDTQYF.

This clonotype was counted between two and nine times. This chain links TRBV20-1 with TRBJ1-5; 8 nucleotides line up with TRBD1. CDR1 DFQATT and CDR2 SNEGSKA come from the germline V gene (reference sequence). V shed 6 bases, J shed 4 bases, and the junction held 11 bases outside the gene matches. This CDR3 comprises 15 residues. The CDR3 DNA is TGCAGTGCCCAAAGGACAGGGAGACTGAATCAGCCCCAGCATTTT. It translates to CSAQRTGRLNQPQHF.

The table lists this clonotype with many counts. The rearrangement joins TRBV29-1 to TRBJ2-3, with D possibly being TRBD1 (6 bases). CDR3 length equals 16 residues. Trimming left V 4 bases short and J 5 bases short, with 22 bases between. Germline loops: CDR1 SQVTM, CDR2 ANQGSEA. This CDR3 is CSVGPPDRFLRDTQYF. CDR3 sequence (DNA): TGCAGCGTTGGCCCCCCTGACAGGTTCCTAAGAGATACGCAGTATTTT.